Listed here are 18 T cell receptor beta chains from one sample, sequenced in a study of control samples from healthy donors and cancer patients. Sequencing was performed with immunoSEQ multiplex PCR; in TCRdb, only in-frame clones are kept and a portion is missing. The sample holds 40,000 to 45,000 clones; roughly three quarters are singletons and the top ten take approximately 17%. The sequenced sample was formalin-fixed, paraffin-embedded tissue. The receptors come from a male donor with melanoma.

This chain joins TRBV12-3 or TRBV12-4 and TRBJ1-2, with 9 bases aligning to TRBD1. This CDR3 is 13 amino acids long. With 5 bases clipped from V and 3 bases from J, the junction kept 1 base outside the gene matches. This CDR3 reads CASSRTGDYGYTF. CDR3 bases: TGTGCCAGCAGTCGGACAGGGGACTATGGCTACACCTTC.

This chain joins TRBV12-3 or TRBV12-4 and TRBJ2-5; tentative D call: TRBD1 (5 bases). The ends were cut back, 7 bases at V and 7 bases at J, with 16 bases in the middle. The CDR3 has 13 residues. The CDR3 protein is CASTFEGAGTQYF. The CDR3 coding sequence is TGTGCCAGCACTTTCGAAGGGGCAGGGACCCAGTACTTC.

This clone was counted once. The junction does not match germline at one end; this may be a read error. CDR3 sequence reads: CASQADRQETQYF. Written as DNA, the CDR3 is TGTGCCAGCCAGGCCGACAGGCAAGAGACTCAGTACTTC. The genes are TRBV18 and TRBJ2-5; possible D gene TRBD1, 6 bases. The CDR3 spans 13 residues. CDR1 and CDR2 (germline): KGHSH, LQKENI.

This clone was detected once. The CDR3 protein is CASSNRGGVANSPLHF. CDR3 bases: TGTGCCAGCAGTAACCGGGGGGGAGTTGCGAATTCACCCCTCCACTTT. The V and J genes are TRBV28 and TRBJ1-6; D is possibly TRBD1 (5 bases). The germline CDR1 and CDR2 sequences are MDHEN and SYDVKM. This CDR3 spans 16 amino acids. Trimming left V 5 bases short and J 7 bases short, with 18 bases between.

The chain is built from TRBV19 and TRBJ1-5, with a weak D call TRBD1 (5 bases). There are 14 residues in the CDR3. V dropped 1 base and J dropped 7 bases, with 11 bases sitting between them. CDR1 and CDR2 (germline): LNHDA, SQIVND (reference sequence). The CDR3, as DNA: TGTGCCAGTAGTATAGGACAGATCGCACAGCCCCAGCATTTT. It translates to CASSIGQIAQPQHF.

Worth noting for this clone: A read error may produce the germline difference seen at one junction end. The chain couples TRBV6-5 to TRBJ1-4; the D is unclear. Germline values: CDR1 MNHEY, CDR2 SVGAGI. The CDR3 totals 14 residues. The CDR3 sequence: CANSFGREREKLFF. For the CDR3, the DNA is TGTGCCAACAGTTTTGGGCGGGAGCGTGAAAAACTGTTTTTT.

Concerning this clone: At one end the junction does not follow the germline gene, possibly because of a read error. For the CDR3, the DNA is TGTGCCAGCAGATTGACAGGTACGAGCGAGCGGTACTTC. It is translated as CASRLTGTSERYF. The V and J genes are TRBV6-5 and TRBJ2-7, with TRBD1 as a possible D gene (6 bases). Germline loops: CDR1 MNHEY, CDR2 SVGAGI. The CDR3 extends over 13 amino acids.

This sequence joins TRBV2 and TRBJ2-7, with 11 nucleotides matching TRBD2. CDR3 size: 15 residues. V was pared by 4 bases and J by 2 bases, with 4 bases of the junction left unmatched. The germline CDR1 and CDR2 sequences are SNHLY and FYNNEI. Here the CDR3 DNA reads TGTGCCAGCAGTGCAACTAGCGGGGGCCCCTACGAGCAGTACTTC. This sequence encodes CASSATSGGPYEQYF. Filled out from reference TRBV2 and TRBJ2-7, the complete variable domain reads EPEVTQTPSHQVTQMGQEVILRCVPISNHLYFYWYRQILGQKVEFLVSFYNNEISEKSEIFDDQFSVERPDGSNFTLKIRSTKLEDSAMYFCASSATSGGPYEQYFGPGTRLTVT.

The chain carries TRBV3-1 (or the pseudogene TRBV3-2) and TRBJ1-5; TRBD1 might be the D (5 bases). Trimming removed 4 bases at V and 3 bases at J, with 10 bases between. From germline, CDR1 is LGHDT and CDR2 YNNKEL (reference sequence). This CDR3 has 14 amino acids. CDR3 sequence (DNA): TGTGCCAGCAGCCCGACAGAATACAATCAGCCCCAGCATTTT. It is translated as CASSPTEYNQPQHF.

This clone has just one count. This rearrangement joins TRBV14 to TRBJ2-1; D not resolved. Between the trimmed V and J ends, which lost 1 base and 9 bases, there was a span of 4 bases. The CDR3 has 11 amino acids. CDR1 and CDR2 from the germline V gene are SGHDN and FVKESK. The CDR3 bases are TGTGCCAGCAGCCAAGTGCGTGAGCAGTTCTTC. Protein: CASSQVREQFF.

This chain connects TRBV5-1 to TRBJ2-3; TRBD2 matches at 7 bases. Trimming removed 2 bases from V and 5 bases from J; junction bases left unmatched: 8. Looked up from germline, CDR1 is SGHRS and CDR2 is YFSETQ. CDR3 length: 15 residues. The DNA for the CDR3 is TGCGCCAGCAGCTTCGGGGCGGGAGAGGGAGATACGCAGTATTTT. It is translated as CASSFGAGEGDTQYF.

The chain joins TRBV10-3 to TRBJ2-3, with 9 positions matching TRBD2. The germline V gene has CDR1 ENHRY and CDR2 SYGVKD. The CDR3 is 16 amino acids. The junction had 11 bases not matched to a gene; V was cut back by 7 bases and J by 3 bases. CDR3 DNA sequence: TGTGCCATCACCCGTACGGCGGGAGGGGGAACAGATACGCAGTATTTT. Protein product: CAITRTAGGGTDTQYF.

This clone appeared a single time. V gene TRBV7-2 combines with J gene TRBJ1-2; the match to TRBD1 covers 9 bases. In germline, CDR1 is SGHTA, CDR2 FQGNSA. The CDR3 has 15 amino acids. With 1 base clipped from V and 3 bases from J, the junction kept 3 bases outside the gene matches. CDR3 bases: TGTGCCAGCAGCTTAGAGGGACAGGGATACTATGGCTACACCTTC. Its translation: CASSLEGQGYYGYTF. Full variable domain (outside the CDR3, taken from reference TRBV7-2 and TRBJ1-2): GAGVSQSPSNKVTEKGKDVELRCDPISGHTALYWYRQSLGQGLEFLIYFQGNSAPDKSGLPSDRFSAERTGGSVSTLTIQRTQQEDSAVYLCASSLEGQGYYGYTFGSGTRLTVV.

The V call is TRBV4-1, the J call TRBJ1-3; D may be TRBD1 (6 bases). The ends were cut back, 1 base at V and 8 bases at J, with 12 bases in the middle. CDR1 is MGHRA and CDR2 is YSYEKL in the germline V gene. The CDR3 consists of 14 residues. For the CDR3, the DNA is TGCGCCAGCAGCCAAGCATTACAGGGTTACACCATATATTTT. It encodes CASSQALQGYTIYF.

This CDR3 reads CASSSLGSPPRAGGTEAFF. The CDR3, as DNA: TGTGCCAGCAGTTCTCTCGGGAGTCCCCCTAGGGCTGGAGGCACTGAAGCTTTCTTT. The chain employs TRBV6-2 or TRBV6-3 and TRBJ1-1; no clear D gene. Germline V gene data show CDR1 as MNHEY and CDR2 as SVGEGT. V was shortened by 4 bases and J by 4 bases, with 28 bases between the two germline ends. The length of the CDR3 is 19 residues.

The chain has TRBV9 and TRBJ2-1, with D tentatively TRBD1 (5 bases). CDR3 length: 15 amino acids. Germline V lookup: CDR1 SGDLS, CDR2 YYNGEE. The V end lost 0 bases, the J end lost 5 bases, and 12 bases lay between the germline ends. The CDR3 DNA reads TGTGCCAGCAGCGTAGTGGGCAGGGAAAACAATGAGCAGTTCTTC. This translates into CASSVVGRENNEQFF. Full variable domain (outside the CDR3, taken from reference TRBV9 and TRBJ2-1): DSGVTQTPKHLITATGQRVTLRCSPRSGDLSVYWYQQSLDQGLQFLIQYYNGEERAKGNILERFSAQQFPDLHSELNLSSLELGDSALYFCASSVVGRENNEQFFGPGTRLTVL.

V usage is TRBV7-9 and J usage is TRBJ2-7, with TRBD1 matching 7 bases. Germline lookup yields CDR1 SEHNR and CDR2 FQNEAQ (reference sequence). V lost 5 bases and J lost 3; bases outside the gene matches: 7. The CDR3 runs to 14 residues. CDR3 nucleotides: TGTGCCAGCAGCATTACAGGGGTACACTACGAGCAGTACTTC. It codes for CASSITGVHYEQYF.

The rearrangement joins TRBV28 to TRBJ2-7, with a possible D match to TRBD2 (5 bases). The ends were cut back, 4 bases at V and 3 bases at J, with 7 bases in the middle. CDR1 is MDHEN, CDR2 SYDVKM, per germline. This CDR3 has 12 amino acids. The CDR3 reads CASSSDFYEQYF. DNA for the CDR3: TGTGCCAGCAGTTCGGACTTCTACGAGCAGTACTTC.